The entry that follows covers one T cell receptor beta chain sequence. This clone's antigen is unknown. One base away there is no much larger clone; base qualities are not given. The source of the sample is a study of cytomegalovirus exposure and HLA in healthy donors (dated by TCRdb to the late 2010s). About the study as a whole: An earlier analysis of some 600 of the donors reported 276 Gb of sequence data and roughly 120 million unique TCR beta sequences obtained from approximately 180 million T cells. The study was designed to test whether signatures of past pathogen exposure could be identified by cataloging public T cell receptors. Donor age, sex, ethnicity and CMV serostatus were compiled together with the repertoire data. About 280 gigabases of sequencing data and approximately 93 million unique TCR sequences were included in an early release covering roughly 700 HLA-typed donors. The T cell repertoires of 666 subjects were profiled by immunosequencing and related to cytomegalovirus serostatus. Across 300 to 400 genotyped donors of the cohort, an average of approximately 240,000 unique TCR beta nucleotide sequences per donor were sequenced, and roughly 20% of those sequences were non-productive. A later analysis re-examined previously published TCR beta repertoires from more than 600 donors and added high-resolution HLA genotyping to investigate patterns of TCR occurrence. High-throughput TCR immunosequencing, statistical association of individual TCRs with disease status, and machine learning were combined to predict cytomegalovirus infection status. A later genetic analysis used genome-wide SNP genotypes for about 65% of the roughly 670 donors, treating that subset as a discovery cohort. In addition to the first cohort of several hundred subjects, a separate validation cohort of 130 or so different subjects was used. Every discovery cohort repertoire had been produced on one sequencing platform. A few DR-DQ haplotypes were treated as single units for association and clustering because of strong linkage in the cohort. HLA typing covered class I and class II loci at four-digit resolution. In an earlier analysis of more than 550 of the donors, high-throughput TCR beta sequencing was used to judge whether each TCR beta V gene segment behaved as functional or pseudogenic. Of the 398 genotyped donors, approximately 80% were placed in the genetic ancestry cluster associated with self-reported Caucasian donors. Typing coverage varied by locus: about 629-630 donors for A, B, C, DRB1 and DQB1; approximately 500 for DQA1; about 570 for DPA1; about 450 for DPB1. In the later analysis, no new phenotypic data were used to find candidate immune exposures; instead, reliance was placed on TCR beta sequences and their occurrence across donors.

The cohort consisted of more than 650 healthy bone marrow donors. At the time of sampling, all cohort members were nominally healthy, though unrecorded immune exposures were likely present. The donor was CMV seronegative and belonged to the group of over 300 seronegative cohort members. A peripheral blood sample was collected from each donor, and TCR beta sequencing was performed on peripheral blood mononuclear cells. The Qiagen DNeasy Blood Extraction Kit was used to extract genomic DNA from the blood cell samples. The protocol used for the library was the immunoSEQ multiplex PCR assay. For the multiplex PCR, a mixture combining 60 forward primers for TCR Vbeta segments and 13 reverse primers for TCR Jbeta segments was used. The CDR3 region of rearranged TCR beta genes was amplified from genomic DNA by a multiplex PCR assay. On the Illumina HiSeq System, the amplified TCR beta libraries were sequenced as 87-base-pair reads. As for the authors' bioinformatics: A later analysis counted about 80 million unique TCR beta chains across the 700 or so repertoires, and about 10 million of these chains were shared by at least two donors. A nearest-neighbor algorithm error-corrected the raw reads and collapsed the reads into unique sequences, merging closely related sequences to remove PCR and sequencing errors. Alignment of CDR3 sequences to IMGT reference sequences was used to assign V, D and J gene segments. Each retained sequence needed at least a six-nucleotide match to both a V gene segment and a J gene segment. Rearrangements were called productive when the CDR3 lacked stop codons and stayed in frame with V and J; all others were non-productive. CDR3 was defined according to IMGT convention as the region running from the second conserved V-encoded cysteine to the conserved J-encoded phenylalanine. Sequences without an unambiguous match to a single V gene segment were excluded from the earlier analysis of 587 of the donors. An earlier analysis of about 590 of the donors classified V segments as functional when productive rearrangements were above 56.7% and as segregating when the standard deviation between donors was above 5%. A statistical classification framework was built to diagnose cytomegalovirus status from the catalog of TCR beta chain sequences. In a later analysis, TCR nucleotide sequences were compared against IMGT/GENE-DB human TR gene sequences so that V and J genes could be assigned. The TCRdist pipeline was used in a later analysis to assign CDR3 sequences and most-parsimonious VDJ recombination scenarios. In a later analysis, each TCR beta chain was defined by its CDR3 amino acid sequence together with its V-gene family, and reads without a unique V-gene family were excluded. A later analysis removed 500 to 600 highly shared, low-generation-probability nucleotide sequences to deal with suspected cross-contamination and a sequencing artifact. A later analysis calculated a clonal expansion index for each public chain from normalized within-repertoire ranks of inferred template counts. In a later analysis, generation probabilities were computed with a VDJ recombination model fitted to out-of-frame rearrangements, and the resulting probabilities were checked against IGoR. In a later analysis, TCR-TCR, TCR-HLA and TCR-CMV co-occurrence was scored with hypergeometric tests, and a repertoire-size bias correction was applied to TCR pairs. A later analysis estimated false discovery rates by permuting HLA or CMV assignments 20 times. In a later analysis, co-occurring TCRs were grouped with DBSCAN, and TCRdist sequence similarity was added when clustering was performed within HLA-allele-positive subsets. For co-occurrence clustering, repertoires with fewer than 30,000 or more than 120,000 public chains were excluded, along with several repertoires with anomalous nucleotide sharing. Held by TCRdb, this immuneACCESS table contains in-frame sequences only and omits some clones. Under half of the omission traces to an unresolved V gene where checked; the cause of the rest is unknown. For V, J and clone size, that table is used; D and trimming come from the DNA. Counted in this sample were roughly 180,000 clones; approximately 72% of them appeared once. The ten biggest clones cover 2% to 3% of the sample.

General findings and caveats noted by the study authors: A further reported finding was that TCR beta sequences accurately predicted the HLA-A and HLA-B alleles for most subjects in the first cohort. The presence/absence analyses assumed that sequencing depth was roughly uniform across donors, and that assumption may not be true. An earlier analysis of approximately 570 of the donors showed that most TCR beta V segments appeared in productive rearrangements either about 90% or about 30% of the time, which broadly matched IMGT annotations. Because HLA typing was missing for some donors at each locus, association tests included only the typed subset. CMV serostatus was the only immune exposure information available for the cohort. Three of the identified cytomegalovirus-associated TCR beta chains were confirmed in vitro to be specific for cytomegalovirus antigens. Only TCR beta chains were sequenced in this cohort, and the absence of alpha or paired-chain data limited detectable features. According to a later analysis, most CMV-associated TCR beta chains appeared to be HLA-restricted, and the HLA associations seemed to be driven largely by CMV exposure. A later analysis reported that several top co-occurrence clusters appeared linked to parvovirus B19, influenza, CMV and Epstein-Barr virus. When HLA alleles, especially DR and DQ, strongly co-occurred, TCR associations were difficult to assign to individual alleles. According to a later genetic analysis, donors in an Asian-associated ancestry cluster had fewer N-insertions in productive TCRs than the approximately 700-donor mean. The authors suggested that the approach could potentially be extended to other disease states and immunological phenotypes. In a later analysis, the rate of TCR association differed among HLA loci, with DRB1 alleles having the most associated TCRs and HLA-C alleles having the fewest. About 17 rarely observed V segments, including chromosome 9 orphons, were excluded from the earlier analysis of approximately 500 of the donors because counts were too low. A cluster of highly shared sequence variants was judged likely to represent a technical artifact of the sequencing pipeline. The study gave a list of 150 to 200 TCR beta chains associated with cytomegalovirus. A later genetic analysis associated a missense DCLRE1C variant with V-gene and J-gene trimming of TCR beta chains, and an independent cohort replicated the association. Linkage disequilibrium might explain the correlated functional status among segregating V segments, but an unknown experimental factor could not be excluded. The classifier was reported to diagnose cytomegalovirus status with high specificity and sensitivity in both the original cohort and the validation cohort. In a later analysis, HLA-associated TCR beta chains showed more clonal expansion and lower generation probabilities than non-associated chains that were equally common. While some public TCRs were present in many individuals, most TCR sequences turned up only very rarely across donors. In a later analysis, some 18,000 TCR beta sequences were associated with specific HLA alleles at a false discovery rate of 0.05.

The clonotype was recovered from a female donor in good health and CMV-seronegative. The sample was PBMCs.

This receptor carries the CDR3 CASSSGTAYTEAFF. The sequence in DNA is TGCGCCAGCAGCTCGGGGACAGCATACACTGAAGCTTTCTTT. The rearrangement combines TRBV5-1 with TRBJ1-1; a stretch of 7 junction bases matches TRBD1. There are 14 amino acids in the CDR3, from cysteine to phenylalanine inclusive. Left in the record is the CDR3 DNA by itself, 42 bases read in frame from the first base. Sequences SGHRS (CDR1) and YFSETQ (CDR2) are obtained from the germline V gene. Trimmed from V: 3 bases; trimmed from J: 3 bases; junction bases lacking a gene match: 5.